This T cell receptor (beta chain) comes out of a study of OX40 agonist ivuxolimab in advanced cancers. TCRdb's copy holds only in-frame clones and misses some; the assay was immunoSEQ multiplex PCR. The repertoire includes about 81,000 clones, 85% to 90% of them detected once, and around 0.2% sits in the top ten. V lost 5 bases and J 2 bases, leaving 13 bases between the germline ends. CDR1 MDHEN and CDR2 SYDVKM come from the germline V gene. This CDR3 comprises 15 residues. The chain joins TRBV28 to TRBJ1-5; D unresolved. The clonotype was recovered from an adult with an advanced solid tumor such as melanoma, head and neck, liver or kidney cancer. The material was CD4+ or CD8+ T cells sorted from blood, obtained in a trial of the OX40 agonist ivuxolimab. The CDR3 DNA reads as TGTGCCAGCAGTGCGGGTGGTATCGGCAATCAGCCCCAGCATTTT. Translating gives CASSAGGIGNQPQHF.